These 32 T cell receptor beta chains came from one sample sequenced in a study of cytomegalovirus exposure and HLA in healthy donors. The PCR used 60 Vbeta and 13 Jbeta primers. The data were produced by immunoSEQ multiplex PCR, yet TCRdb's version contains in-frame clones alone and is incomplete. The table lists under 200,000 clones, under 90% of them singletons, with about 1.5% in the top ten. The specimen sequenced was PBMCs. The origin of the receptors is a male donor in good health and CMV-seronegative.

V gene TRBV5-6 combines with J gene TRBJ1-3; D not resolved. Trimming took 0 bases from V and 0 from J, leaving 7 bases between them. Per the germline V gene, CDR1 is SGHDT and CDR2 is YYEEEE. The CDR3 is 15 amino acids. This CDR3 reads CASSLVGSSGNTIYF. CDR3 DNA: TGTGCCAGCAGCTTGGTAGGGAGCTCTGGAAACACCATATATTTT.

J is TRBJ2-3 and V is TRBV13; TRBD2 matches 7 bases. The V gene's germline CDR1 is PRHDT and CDR2 FYEKMQ (reference sequence). The CDR3 has 14 residues. The V gene end was trimmed by 5 bases and the J gene end by 4 bases; junction bases not matched to a gene: 6. Here the CDR3 reads CASSGRGGADTQYF. The DNA of the CDR3 is TGTGCCAGCAGCGGGCGGGGAGGGGCAGATACGCAGTATTTT.

J is TRBJ2-7 and V is TRBV7-9; 8 bases map to TRBD1. CDR3 length equals 18 residues. Germline V gene data show CDR1 as SEHNR and CDR2 as FQNEAQ (reference sequence). The junction had 15 bases not matched to a gene; V was cut back by 1 base and J by 4 bases. CDR3 residues: CASSLGPKGTGPGYEQYF. CDR3 nucleotide sequence: TGTGCCAGCAGCTTAGGCCCCAAGGGGACAGGCCCGGGGTACGAGCAGTACTTC.

This chain links TRBV9 with TRBJ1-2; D is undetermined. The CDR3 is 12 amino acids. V was pared by 4 bases and J by 4 bases, with 8 bases between. Per the germline V gene, CDR1 is SGDLS and CDR2 is YYNGEE. In DNA, the CDR3 is TGTGCCAGCAGCTCGCGATCCTATGGCTACACCTTC. Its protein product is CASSSRSYGYTF.

The V call is TRBV9, the J call TRBJ2-3, with TRBD2 matching 16 bases. Trimming took 3 bases from V and 3 from J; bases not matched to a gene: 7. The CDR3 loop spans 18 amino acids. CDR1 is SGDLS and CDR2 is YYNGEE in the germline V gene. This CDR3 reads CASSAGLAGGVRTDTQYF. CDR3 sequence (DNA): TGTGCCAGCAGCGCGGGACTAGCGGGAGGGGTAAGGACAGATACGCAGTATTTT.

Here the CDR3 reads CASSLGTSGDNEQFF. CDR3 DNA: TGTGCCAGCAGCCTTGGGACTAGCGGGGACAATGAGCAGTTCTTC. The J gene is TRBJ2-1, the V gene TRBV6-4, with 13 bases identical to TRBD2. CDR1 and CDR2 from the germline V gene are MRHNA and SNTAGT. Trimming at V came to 6 bases and at J to 5 bases, leaving 4 bases not matched to a gene. This CDR3 has 15 amino acids.

This chain connects TRBV6-6 to TRBJ2-1, with 8 bases that match TRBD1. This CDR3 has 14 residues. CDR1 MNHNY and CDR2 SVGAGI come from the germline V gene (reference sequence). V was clipped by 5 bases and J by 4 bases; unmatched bases: 4. CDR3: CASSGQGNYNEQFF. The CDR3 DNA is TGTGCCAGCAGTGGACAGGGCAATTACAATGAGCAGTTCTTC.

The rearrangement links TRBV28 to TRBJ2-3; 12 positions match TRBD2. Trimming cost V 3 bases and J 4 bases; bases outside gene matches: 8. This CDR3 is 17 amino acids long. In germline, CDR1 is MDHEN, CDR2 SYDVKM. CDR3 region: CASSLTSGRGAADTQYF. The CDR3 region has the DNA TGTGCCAGCAGTTTGACTAGCGGGAGAGGTGCGGCAGATACGCAGTATTTT. Full variable domain (rest looked up from reference TRBV28 and TRBJ2-3): DVKVTQSSRYLVKRTGEKVFLECVQDMDHENMFWYRQDPGLGLRLIYFSYDVKMKEKGDIPEGYSVSREKKERFSLILESASTNQTSMYLCASSLTSGRGAADTQYFGPGTRLTVL.

The chain employs TRBV18 and TRBJ1-5; 7 bases agree with TRBD1. J gave up 2 bases and V 2 bases, and 0 bases lay outside the gene matches. Per germline, CDR1 KGHSH and CDR2 LQKENI. The CDR3 length is 14 residues. The CDR3 sequence: CASSPTGGNQPQHF. DNA of the CDR3: TGTGCCAGCTCACCAACAGGGGGCAATCAGCCCCAGCATTTT.

The rearrangement joins TRBV5-4 to TRBJ2-3; the D gene is possibly TRBD2 (5 bases). The CDR3 sequence is 13 residues long. The V gene lost 2 bases and the J gene lost 5 bases, with 9 bases spanning the gap. Germline V gene lookup returns CDR1 SGHNT and CDR2 YYREEE (reference sequence). The CDR3 sequence is CASSLLGIDTQYF. Here the CDR3 DNA reads TGTGCCAGCAGCTTACTAGGTATAGATACGCAGTATTTT.

The chain uses TRBV6-5 and TRBJ2-1; perhaps TRBD1 as D (5 bases). The CDR3 runs to 15 residues. Germline CDR1 is MNHEY and CDR2 is SVGAGI. V was cut by 3 bases and J by 1 base, with 10 bases left in between. This CDR3 is CASSYRTKSYNEQFF. The CDR3 DNA sequence: TGTGCCAGCAGTTATAGGACAAAGTCCTACAATGAGCAGTTCTTC.

The chain carries TRBV14 and TRBJ2-6; TRBD1 is a possible D gene (6 bases). The CDR3 is 18 amino acids. Germline assignment: CDR1 SGHDN and CDR2 FVKESK. Trimming removed 4 bases from V and 1 base from J, with 17 bases in between. For the CDR3, the DNA is TGTGCCAGCAGCCCCATCAAAGGGGGATGGTCTGGGGCCAACGTCCTGACTTTC. The encoded protein is CASSPIKGGWSGANVLTF.

The table lists this clone with a few counts. The chain joins TRBV30 to TRBJ1-5, with D tentatively TRBD1 (5 bases). The V and J ends lost 0 bases and 0 bases respectively, with 18 bases between them. The length of the CDR3 is 18 residues. From germline, CDR1 is GTSNPN and CDR2 SVGIG (reference sequence). CDR3 bases: TGTGCCTGGAGTGTACCTATTGGGGGACTATTTAGCAATCAGCCCCAGCATTTT. Translating it yields CAWSVPIGGLFSNQPQHF.

V and J are TRBV6-5 and TRBJ2-2, with TRBD1 matching over 9 bases. Per the germline V gene, CDR1 is MNHEY and CDR2 is SVGAGI. V dropped 4 bases and J dropped 7; count of bases not matched to a gene: 7. The CDR3 sequence is 15 residues long. CDR3 protein: CASSSMTGGNGELFF. CDR3 nucleotides: TGTGCCAGCAGTTCCATGACAGGGGGAAACGGGGAGCTGTTTTTT.

This chain connects TRBV6-4 to TRBJ2-7; D might be TRBD1 (5 bases). The CDR3 is 11 amino acids. Germline V gene lookup returns CDR1 MRHNA and CDR2 SNTAGT. V lost 6 bases and J 12 bases, leaving 15 bases between the germline ends. CDR3 DNA: TGTGCCAGCAGGGCACCGGTTAGGGGGTACTTC. It is translated as CASRAPVRGYF.

The chain uses TRBV7-9 and TRBJ2-3; TRBD2 might be the D (5 bases). Germline V gene lookup returns CDR1 SEHNR and CDR2 FQNEAQ (reference sequence). V dropped 5 bases and J dropped 1 base, with 10 bases sitting between them. The CDR3 totals 14 residues. CDR3 protein: CASSGGLGTDTQYF. In DNA form, the CDR3 reads TGTGCCAGCAGCGGCGGACTGGGCACAGATACGCAGTATTTT. Filled out from reference TRBV7-9 and TRBJ2-3, the complete variable domain reads DTGVSQNPRHKITKRGQNVTFRCDPISEHNRLYWYRQTLGQGPEFLTYFQNEAQLEKSRLLSDRFSAERPKGSFSTLEIQRTEQGDSAMYLCASSGGLGTDTQYFGPGTRLTVL.

This sequence joins TRBV6-5 and TRBJ2-5; D might be TRBD2 (5 bases). The end of the DNA fits TRBJ2-7 better, so the J call may be wrong. The CDR3 loop spans 14 amino acids. Germline V CDR1 and CDR2: MNHEY, SVGAGI. CDR3 residues: CASRDIGSKYEQYF. As DNA, the CDR3 is TGTGCCAGCCGGGATATTGGGTCGAAGTACGAGCAGTACTTC.

V and J are TRBV7-2 and TRBJ2-7; D is uncertain. V was clipped by 1 base and J by 4 bases, with 26 bases between them. Germline V gene lookup returns CDR1 SGHTA and CDR2 FQGNSA. The CDR3 sequence is 19 residues long. CDR3 region: CASSLGRVLPVPLLYEQYF. The CDR3, as DNA: TGTGCCAGCAGCTTAGGTCGGGTACTCCCCGTCCCTTTACTATACGAGCAGTACTTC.

V is TRBV27 and J is TRBJ2-7; D possibly corresponds to TRBD1 (5 bases). CDR1 is MNHEY and CDR2 is SMNVEV in the germline V gene (reference sequence). V shed 4 bases and J shed 6 bases, with 37 bases lying between them. CDR3 size: 21 residues. The CDR3 DNA sequence: TGTGCCAGCAGTTCCTATCGCCAGGGAATGGTCCGCCGCGGCCGGCGGTTCGAGCAGTACTTC. It is translated as CASSSYRQGMVRRGRRFEQYF.

This clone appeared a single time. The chain couples TRBV6-4 to TRBJ2-7; 8 bases align to TRBD1. CDR1 is MRHNA and CDR2 is SNTAGT in the germline V gene. The CDR3 extends over 17 amino acids. V lost 0 bases to trimming and J lost 0 bases; unmatched junction nucleotides: 7. The CDR3 region is CASSDSLGQGDSYEQYF. The CDR3, as DNA: TGTGCCAGCAGTGACTCTCTAGGACAGGGTGACTCCTACGAGCAGTACTTC.

The chain employs TRBV7-9 and TRBJ2-7; D possibly corresponds to TRBD2 (5 bases). Trimming removed 1 base from V and 4 bases from J, with 17 bases in between. Germline V gene lookup returns CDR1 SEHNR and CDR2 FQNEAQ (reference sequence). This CDR3 is 16 amino acids long. DNA for the CDR3: TGTGCCAGCAGCTTAGGATTCCGCGGGCAAATTTACGAGCAGTACTTC. Its protein is CASSLGFRGQIYEQYF.

The chain carries TRBV7-7 and TRBJ2-7; 8 nucleotides agree with TRBD1. The CDR3 consists of 15 residues. Germline CDR1 reads SSHAT; CDR2 reads FNYEAQ (reference sequence). V gave up 5 bases and J gave up 3 bases; unmatched junction bases: 9. CDR3 amino acids: CASSLGQGGGYEQYF. The CDR3 DNA is TGTGCCAGCAGCCTCGGACAGGGAGGAGGCTACGAGCAGTACTTC.

The chain links TRBV5-4 to TRBJ1-1, with 7 bases identical to TRBD1. This CDR3 spans 16 amino acids. V trimming: 2 bases; J trimming: 4 bases; junction bases outside the gene matches: 11. CDR1 is SGHNT, CDR2 YYREEE, per germline (reference sequence). The CDR3 region is CASSFKGARSSTEAFF. CDR3 nucleotides: TGTGCCAGCAGCTTTAAGGGGGCGCGGAGTAGCACTGAAGCTTTCTTT.

This chain links TRBV7-9 with TRBJ1-2; possibly TRBD1 for D (6 bases). The germline CDR1 and CDR2 sequences are SEHNR and FQNEAQ (reference sequence). The CDR3 has 14 residues. V was clipped by 5 bases and J by 4 bases, with 14 bases between them. This CDR3 reads CASSLLTGIYGYTF. The CDR3 DNA is TGTGCCAGCAGCCTTCTGACAGGAATCTATGGCTACACCTTC.

V and J are TRBV25-1 and TRBJ2-5; 10 nucleotides line up with TRBD2. The DNA end is a closer match to TRBJ2-7, so the J assignment may be wrong. This CDR3 has 16 amino acids. CDR1 is MGHDK and CDR2 is SYGVNS in the germline V gene. The CDR3 region has the DNA TGTGCCAGCAGTGAAGGTAGCGGGGGGCCCCCCTACGAGCAGTACTTC. It encodes CASSEGSGGPPYEQYF.

This chain links TRBV28 with TRBJ1-1; 10 nucleotides align to TRBD1. From germline, CDR1 is MDHEN and CDR2 SYDVKM. V lost 6 bases, J lost 6 bases, and 10 bases stayed unmatched. This CDR3 region has 15 residues. The CDR3 region has the DNA TGTGCCAGCAGGGACGCCGACAGGGGGCTCGCTGAAGCTTTCTTT. Translation: CASRDADRGLAEAFF.

This chain joins TRBV19 and TRBJ1-5, with D perhaps TRBD1 (6 bases). The CDR3 length is 16 residues. The germline CDR1 and CDR2 sequences are LNHDA and SQIVND (reference sequence). V was clipped by 10 bases and J by 5 bases, with 24 bases between them. The CDR3 reads CATSRQGPGADQPQHF. The CDR3 DNA sequence: TGTGCCACCAGCCGGCAGGGGCCCGGAGCCGATCAGCCCCAGCATTTT. Supplemented by reference TRBV19 and TRBJ1-5, the full variable domain reads DGGITQSPKYLFRKEGQNVTLSCEQNLNHDAMYWYRQDPGQGLRLIYYSQIVNDFQKGDIAEGYSVSREKKESFPLTVTSAQKNPTAFYLCATSRQGPGADQPQHFGDGTRLSIL.

The chain combines TRBV7-2 with TRBJ1-1, with D possibly being TRBD1 (5 bases). Trimming stripped 4 bases from V and 4 bases from J, with 16 bases between. Germline V gives CDR1 SGHTA, CDR2 FQGNSA. The CDR3 totals 15 residues. Here the CDR3 DNA reads TGTGCCAGCAGCTATCGGGGGGGTCAGGCCACTGAAGCTTTCTTT. This gives the protein CASSYRGGQATEAFF.

The chain has TRBV9 and TRBJ1-5; a weak D match, TRBD1 (5 bases). The CDR3 loop spans 12 amino acids. V lost 5 bases and J 7 bases, leaving 10 bases between the germline ends. Germline V gene sequence: CDR1 SGDLS, CDR2 YYNGEE. The CDR3 protein is CASSHGGQPQHF. CDR3 DNA sequence: TGTGCCAGCAGTCATGGGGGGCAGCCCCAGCATTTT.

This chain connects TRBV28 to TRBJ2-2; 9 bases map to TRBD1. The CDR3 totals 15 residues. The trim removed 10 bases at V and 6 bases at J, leaving 12 bases unmatched. Looked up from germline, CDR1 is MDHEN and CDR2 is SYDVKM. The CDR3 spells CATLEGTGLAGELFF. CDR3 DNA sequence: TGTGCCACCCTGGAGGGGACAGGGCTTGCCGGGGAGCTGTTTTTT.

This clone was seen only a few times. The chain has TRBV9 and TRBJ2-1; 8 bases match TRBD2. Germline V gene sequence: CDR1 SGDLS, CDR2 YYNGEE. The CDR3 has 14 residues. The ends lost 1 base at V and 7 bases at J; junction bases unmatched: 4. CDR3 bases: TGTGCCAGCAGCGTAAGTTTAGCGGGGAATGAGCAGTTCTTC. This translates into CASSVSLAGNEQFF.

The chain combines TRBV9 with TRBJ2-5; 10 positions agree with TRBD2. Per the germline V gene, CDR1 is SGDLS and CDR2 is YYNGEE. J gave up 5 bases and V 3 bases, and 10 bases lay outside the gene matches. The CDR3 spans 16 residues. The CDR3 region has the DNA TGTGCCAGCAGCGCCTCCGGGACTAGCGCTTCGGAGACCCAGTACTTC. Its protein product is CASSASGTSASETQYF.